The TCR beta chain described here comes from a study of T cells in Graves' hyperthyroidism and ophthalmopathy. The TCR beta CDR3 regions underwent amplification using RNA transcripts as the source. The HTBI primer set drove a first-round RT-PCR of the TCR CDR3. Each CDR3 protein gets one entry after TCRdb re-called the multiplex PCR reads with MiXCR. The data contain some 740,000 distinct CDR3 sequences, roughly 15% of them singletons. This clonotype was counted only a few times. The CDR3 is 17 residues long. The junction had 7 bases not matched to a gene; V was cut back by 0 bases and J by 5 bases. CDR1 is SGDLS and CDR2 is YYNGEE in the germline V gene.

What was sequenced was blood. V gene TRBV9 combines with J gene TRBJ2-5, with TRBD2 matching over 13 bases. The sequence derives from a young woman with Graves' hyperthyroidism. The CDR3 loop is CASSVGTSGSLGETQYF. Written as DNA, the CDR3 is TGTGCCAGCAGCGTAGGGACTAGCGGGAGCCTCGGGGAGACCCAGTACTTC.